The 2 T cell receptor beta chains listed next were all sequenced from one sample in a study of blood T cell repertoires in COVID-19 (dated by TCRdb to the early 2020s). The receptor library was made with the immunoSEQ multiplex PCR assay. The source is immuneACCESS, and TCRdb retained only in-frame sequences with V and J called. Part of the clones is not carried over; for the studies checked, unresolved V genes explain less than half of this, and the remainder is unexplained. Across this sample there are over 150,000 clones, with 80% to 85% seen only once. The top ten constitute roughly 14% of the sample. The specimen was peripheral blood. These receptors all come from a man aged 18 to 30 with active or convalescent COVID-19.

This sequence joins TRBV29-1 and TRBJ2-3, with 10 bases aligning to TRBD2. Germline V gene lookup returns CDR1 SQVTM and CDR2 ANQGSEA. The CDR3 loop spans 13 amino acids. V lost 8 bases to trimming and J lost 5 bases; unmatched junction nucleotides: 7. CDR3 DNA sequence: TGCAGCCCAGCGGGGGGGGAGGTAGATACGCAGTATTTT. This gives the protein CSPAGGEVDTQYF.

The CDR3 here is CASSLSTSGTYEQYF. CDR3 sequence (DNA): TGTGCCAGTAGTCTGAGTACTAGCGGGACCTACGAGCAGTACTTC. V usage is TRBV19 and J usage is TRBJ2-7; 10 nucleotides align to TRBD2. Germline V gives CDR1 LNHDA, CDR2 SQIVND (reference sequence). V shed 5 bases, J shed 2 bases, and the junction held 6 bases outside the gene matches. The CDR3 consists of 15 residues.